The 8 T cell receptor beta chains presented below share a single source sample, sequenced in a study of T cell repertoires in cytomegalovirus infection. Using its own MiXCR run on the reads, TCRdb lists one record per CDR3 protein. The table has 560,000 or so distinct CDR3 sequences, 16% seen once. Sequencing was carried out using CD8+ T cells from PBMCs. These receptors were obtained from a human donor in good health (CMV status not recorded). Some clones in this sample may be carry-over from other donors' samples.

About this clonotype itself: No conserved phenylalanine or tryptophan is present at the end of the CDR3, so a read error is the likely explanation. The gene calls are TRBV11-2 and TRBJ2-4; D is undetermined. Germline V gene sequence: CDR1 SGHAT, CDR2 FQNNGV. The length of the CDR3 is 14 residues. Trimming took 6 bases from V and 8 from J, leaving 17 bases between them. The CDR3 here is CASRPAPLADIQYL. The CDR3 region has the DNA TGTGCCAGCAGACCCGCGCCGCTTGCAGACATTCAGTACTTA.

This clonotype occurred a few times. The chain has TRBV13 and TRBJ2-7, with a weak D call TRBD2 (6 bases). Germline lookup yields CDR1 PRHDT and CDR2 FYEKMQ (reference sequence). V was shortened by 3 bases and J by 5 bases, with 11 bases between the two germline ends. The length of the CDR3 is 13 residues. The CDR3 DNA reads as TGTGCCAGCAGCTTGGACCGGAGGGACGAGCAGTACTTC. It encodes CASSLDRRDEQYF.

This clonotype was seen at least ten times. The chain employs TRBV7-2 and TRBJ2-7; perhaps TRBD2 as D (6 bases). Deletions cut 9 bases from V and 2 bases from J, with 29 bases between. The CDR3 loop spans 18 amino acids. The germline V gene has CDR1 SGHTA and CDR2 FQGNSA. In DNA, the CDR3 is TGTGCCAGGGCAGCTTATGGGTTCGAGGGACTTATTCCCTACGAGCAGTACTTC. Translation: CARAAYGFEGLIPYEQYF. Together with reference TRBV7-2 and TRBJ2-7, the CDR3 gives the full variable domain: GAGVSQSPSNKVTEKGKDVELRCDPISGHTALYWYRQSLGQGLEFLIYFQGNSAPDKSGLPSDRFSAERTGGSVSTLTIQRTQQEDSAVYLCARAAYGFEGLIPYEQYFGPGTRLTVT.

This rearrangement joins TRBV5-1 to TRBJ2-1; TRBD2 might be the D (5 bases). V shed 7 bases and J shed 0 bases, with 11 bases lying between them. The CDR3 extends over 14 amino acids. Germline V CDR1 and CDR2: SGHRS, YFSETQ. The CDR3 spells CASGELRSYNEQFF. CDR3 sequence (DNA): TGCGCCAGCGGGGAGCTCCGCTCCTACAATGAGCAGTTCTTC.

This clonotype appeared a few times. V gene TRBV5-1 combines with J gene TRBJ2-5; the D gene is possibly TRBD2 (7 bases). The CDR3 length is 15 residues. Germline V gene data show CDR1 as SGHRS and CDR2 as YFSETQ. Deletions cut 5 bases from V and 2 bases from J, with 16 bases between. The CDR3 is CASRPRGGIQETQYF. The CDR3, as DNA: TGCGCCAGCAGACCAAGGGGGGGCATACAAGAGACCCAGTACTTC.

V gene TRBV6-5 combines with J gene TRBJ1-3; TRBD1 aligns across 9 bases. Germline loops: CDR1 MNHEY, CDR2 SVGAGI. The CDR3 sequence is 15 residues long. J lost 4 bases, V lost 0 bases, and 1 base had no gene match. The CDR3: CASSYSGTGGNTIYF. DNA for the CDR3: TGTGCCAGCAGTTACTCCGGGACAGGGGGAAACACCATATATTTT.

This clonotype came up many times. The J gene is TRBJ2-7, the V gene TRBV19; 10 nucleotides match TRBD2. The CDR3 runs to 14 residues. V shed 4 bases and J 7 bases; nucleotides not matched to a gene: 7. Germline V gene lookup returns CDR1 LNHDA and CDR2 SQIVND (reference sequence). The CDR3 region is CASSTSGRAKEQYF. The CDR3 DNA is TGTGCCAGTAGTACCAGCGGGAGGGCCAAGGAGCAGTACTTC.

This clonotype appeared a few times. J is TRBJ2-1 and V is TRBV6-4; 8 positions agree with TRBD2. Unmatched junction bases numbered 1, after V lost 2 bases and J lost 7 bases. CDR3 length: 13 residues. CDR1 MRHNA and CDR2 SNTAGT come from the germline V gene. CDR3 DNA: TGTGCCAGCAGTGACGGCGGGAGGAATGAGCAGTTCTTC. Amino acid sequence: CASSDGGRNEQFF.